Below are 16 T cell receptor beta chains sequenced from a single sample in a study of blood T cell repertoires in COVID-19. The assay was immunoSEQ multiplex PCR, and TCRdb's table has in-frame clones only and misses some. Seen here are 50,000 to 75,000 clones, 91% observed once, and the top ten hold 8.6%. Sample: peripheral blood. Every receptor here comes from a human donor in a cohort sampled during active COVID-19.

The chain combines TRBV5-4 with TRBJ1-2, with TRBD1 matching 11 bases. There are 19 residues in the CDR3. CDR1 SGHNT and CDR2 YYREEE come from the germline V gene (reference sequence). J lost 0 bases, V lost 2 bases, and 12 bases had no gene match. This CDR3 is CASSLLIGQGAVTNYGYTF. CDR3 DNA sequence: TGTGCCAGCAGCTTACTCATTGGACAGGGGGCTGTAACTAACTATGGCTACACCTTC.

The chain is built from TRBV5-1 and TRBJ2-1; TRBD2 agrees at 11 bases. CDR3 length equals 16 residues. Germline assignment: CDR1 SGHRS and CDR2 YFSETQ. J gave up 10 bases and V 4 bases, and 13 bases lay outside the gene matches. CDR3 in amino acids: CASSSSGRAFGKEQFF. CDR3 DNA: TGCGCCAGCAGCAGTAGCGGGAGGGCATTCGGGAAGGAGCAGTTCTTC. Based on the CDR3 plus reference TRBV5-1 and TRBJ2-1, the full variable domain is KAGVTQTPRYLIKTRGQQVTLSCSPISGHRSVSWYQQTPGQGLQFLFEYFSETQRNKGNFPGRFSGRQFSNSRSEMNVSTLELGDSALYLCASSSSGRAFGKEQFFGPGTRLTVL.

This chain links TRBV30 with TRBJ1-4; D might be TRBD1 (5 bases). The CDR3 contains 13 residues. The ends were cut back, 3 bases at V and 3 bases at J, with 8 bases in the middle. The germline gives CDR1 GTSNPN, CDR2 SVGIG (reference sequence). CDR3 region: CAWSGGSNEKLFF. In nucleotides, the CDR3 is TGTGCCTGGAGCGGGGGGTCTAATGAAAAACTGTTTTTT.

This chain joins TRBV7-9 and TRBJ2-2; 7 nucleotides agree with TRBD1. Losses at the gene ends were 7 bases for V and 7 bases for J; bases not matched to a gene: 12. CDR3 size: 15 residues. The V gene's germline CDR1 is SEHNR and CDR2 FQNEAQ (reference sequence). The DNA for the CDR3 is TGTGCCAGCACCCAGTTCTACAGGGGAGACGGGGAGCTGTTTTTT. Protein product: CASTQFYRGDGELFF.

A single count supports this clone. The chain uses TRBV5-1 and TRBJ2-5; TRBD2 matches at 7 bases. Trimming cost V 4 bases and J 9 bases; bases outside gene matches: 15. CDR3 size: 15 residues. Germline CDR1 and CDR2: SGHRS and YFSETQ. CDR3 coding DNA: TGCGCCAGCAGCGTGGGAGGGACTTCGGTCCCAGCCCAGTACTTC. It encodes CASSVGGTSVPAQYF.

In DNA, the CDR3 is TGTGCCAGCAGTGGGGTTAGGCGGGGCGGGAGGGCCGGGTACAATGAGCAGTTCTTC. This gives the protein CASSGVRRGGRAGYNEQFF. This chain connects TRBV6-1 to TRBJ2-1; 9 bases are shared with TRBD2. J lost 4 bases, V lost 4 bases, and 17 bases had no gene match. Looked up from germline, CDR1 is MNHNS and CDR2 is SASEGT. The CDR3 contains 19 residues.

The rearrangement uses TRBV28 and TRBJ2-7; 10 bases are a match to TRBD1. Trimming took 7 bases from V and 4 from J; bases not matched to a gene: 7. This CDR3 is 14 amino acids long. The germline gives CDR1 MDHEN, CDR2 SYDVKM. In DNA, the CDR3 is TGTGCCAGCACGCCGGGACAGGGGACTTACGAGCAGTACTTC. Amino acid sequence: CASTPGQGTYEQYF.

The gene calls are TRBV28 and TRBJ2-7, with 12 bases that match TRBD2. This CDR3 is 15 amino acids long. The J segment lost 3 bases and the V segment lost 5 bases, leaving 5 bases of the junction unmatched. CDR1 is MDHEN, CDR2 SYDVKM, per germline. In nucleotides, the CDR3 is TGTGCCAGCAGTCCTAGCGGGAGGGACGTCTACGAGCAGTACTTC. It specifies CASSPSGRDVYEQYF.

This clone has just a few counts. The chain is built from TRBV12-3 or TRBV12-4 and TRBJ2-7; D gene ambiguous. V was trimmed by 4 bases and J by 3 bases, leaving 4 bases between them. The CDR3 runs to 11 residues. CDR3 sequence reads: CASSYSYEQYF. The CDR3 DNA is TGTGCCAGCAGTTACAGCTACGAGCAGTACTTC.

V is TRBV5-4 and J is TRBJ2-7; 8 nucleotides align to TRBD2. Germline lookup yields CDR1 SGHNT and CDR2 YYREEE (reference sequence). This CDR3 comprises 19 residues. V was pared by 2 bases and J by 4 bases, with 20 bases of the junction left unmatched. CDR3 amino acids: CASSLRASGLGGGWYEQYF. The DNA for the CDR3 is TGTGCCAGCAGCTTAAGGGCTAGCGGGTTGGGTGGGGGGTGGTACGAGCAGTACTTC.

The chain carries TRBV11-2 and TRBJ2-1, with TRBD2 matching over 8 bases. CDR3 length equals 14 residues. The junction had 7 bases not matched to a gene; V was cut back by 5 bases and J by 7 bases. Germline CDR1 and CDR2: SGHAT and FQNNGV. The DNA of the CDR3 is TGTGCCAGCAGCCCGGGGGGGAGAGGGAATGAGCAGTTCTTC. Protein product: CASSPGGRGNEQFF.

The CDR3 DNA is TGTGCCAGCAGCCTCCGACTAGCGGGCTCCTACAATGAGCAGTTCTTC. The encoded protein is CASSLRLAGSYNEQFF. The chain joins TRBV9 to TRBJ2-1; 10 bases agree with TRBD2. After removal of 4 bases from V and 0 bases from J, the junction contained 4 bases not matched to a gene. The CDR3 contains 16 residues. Germline lookup yields CDR1 SGDLS and CDR2 YYNGEE. The variable domain in full, completed from reference TRBV9 and TRBJ2-1, reads DSGVTQTPKHLITATGQRVTLRCSPRSGDLSVYWYQQSLDQGLQFLIQYYNGEERAKGNILERFSAQQFPDLHSELNLSSLELGDSALYFCASSLRLAGSYNEQFFGPGTRLTVL.

The rearrangement joins TRBV20-1 to TRBJ1-2, with D perhaps matching TRBD1 (5 bases). Germline-derived CDR1 and CDR2 are DFQATT and SNEGSKA (reference sequence). The CDR3 runs to 11 residues. Trimming shortened V by 5 bases and J by 4 bases, and 8 bases separated the two germline ends. CDR3 DNA: TGCAGTGCTTATACAGGCTATGGCTACACCTTC. Translating it yields CSAYTGYGYTF.

Details on this clone: The junction differs from germline at one of its ends, possibly a read error. The chain has TRBV18 and TRBJ2-1; 14 bases line up with TRBD2. Germline V CDR1 and CDR2: KGHSH, LQKENI. This CDR3 is built from 16 residues. The DNA for the CDR3 is TGTGCCAGCTCTCCACGGACTAGCGGGGGGACCAATGAGCAGTTCTTC. Its translation is CASSPRTSGGTNEQFF.

V and J are TRBV2 and TRBJ2-5; D unclear. The CDR3 loop spans 12 amino acids. The V end was cut by 7 bases, the J end by 0 bases, with 6 bases between. Per the germline V gene, CDR1 is SNHLY and CDR2 is FYNNEI. The CDR3 loop is CASTPYQETQYF. In DNA, the CDR3 is TGTGCCAGCACCCCGTACCAAGAGACCCAGTACTTC.

V gene TRBV21-1 combines with J gene TRBJ1-5; the tabulated D call, TRBD1, remains unverified against the DNA. TRBV21-1 is shown as a pseudogene. The CDR3 has 12 amino acids. In DNA, the CDR3 is TGTGCCAGCAGCTCCGGACAGAAGCCCCAGCATTTT. Translating it yields CASSSGQKPQHF.